Presented here are 5 T cell receptor beta chains from one specimen sequenced in a study of blood T cell repertoires in COVID-19. Sequencing was performed with immunoSEQ multiplex PCR; in TCRdb, only in-frame clones are kept and a portion is missing. The sample holds about 240,000 clones; approximately 86% are singletons and the top ten take about 2.9%. Material for sequencing was peripheral blood. The receptors come from a woman in her 30s who had recovered from COVID-19.

The chain has TRBV6-5 and TRBJ2-7; TRBD1 agrees at 7 bases. The CDR3 sequence is 13 residues long. V lost 6 bases, J lost 3 bases, and 5 bases stayed unmatched. Germline CDR1 and CDR2: MNHEY and SVGAGI. The DNA of the CDR3 is TGTGCCAGCAGCATCGGGACAGTCTACGAGCAGTACTTC. It specifies CASSIGTVYEQYF.

V gene TRBV19 combines with J gene TRBJ1-4; TRBD1 might be the D (6 bases). The ends were cut back, 6 bases at V and 3 bases at J, with 20 bases in the middle. The germline V gene has CDR1 LNHDA and CDR2 SQIVND (reference sequence). The CDR3 totals 17 residues. Here the CDR3 reads CASSRYAGARANEKLFF. As DNA, the CDR3 is TGTGCCAGTAGCCGCTATGCGGGGGCACGAGCTAATGAAAAACTGTTTTTT.

This clone was seen many times. The V call is TRBV7-8, the J call TRBJ2-5, with D possibly TRBD1 on 6 matching bases. Germline CDR1 and CDR2: SGHVS and FQNEAQ. Trimming took 1 base from V and 5 from J, leaving 14 bases between them. The CDR3 runs to 15 residues. CDR3 bases: TGTGCCAGCAGCTTAGGAGGGGGAGATGGGGAGACCCAGTACTTC. Residues: CASSLGGGDGETQYF.

This chain links TRBV2 with TRBJ2-5; 7 positions match TRBD1. CDR1 SNHLY and CDR2 FYNNEI come from the germline V gene. There are 14 residues in the CDR3. The CDR3 nucleotides are TGTGCTACAGCGATTGAGGGGGCCGGGGAGACCCAGTACTTC. Translating gives CATAIEGAGETQYF. Full variable domain (missing parts from reference TRBV2 and TRBJ2-5): EPEVTQTPSHQVTQMGQEVILRCVPISNHLYFYWYRQILGQKVEFLVSFYNNEISEKSEIFDDQFSVERPDGSNFTLKIRSTKLEDSAMYFCATAIEGAGETQYFGPGTRLLVL.

The chain carries TRBV11-3 and TRBJ2-3; the match to TRBD2 covers 13 bases. Losses at the gene ends were 1 base for V and 3 bases for J; bases not matched to a gene: 7. The germline gives CDR1 SGHNT, CDR2 YENEEA. The CDR3 has 18 amino acids. CDR3 sequence (DNA): TGTGCCAGCAGCTTAGGCCTACTAGCGGGGGGGCGAACAGATACGCAGTATTTT. Its translation is CASSLGLLAGGRTDTQYF.